The rows below give T cell receptor beta chains drawn from one sample of a study of persistence of HIV-infected CD4 T cells. TCRdb's copy holds only in-frame clones and misses some; the assay was immunoSEQ multiplex PCR. This sample carries 30,000 or so clones, around four fifths of them seen once, and the ten largest clones take 15% to 20%. No antigen is known for these receptors. Sequenced here: CD4+ T cells sorted from PBMCs after roughly 20-hour stimulation, sampled from a patient who received antiretroviral therapy. The receptors here all came from an adult woman with HIV who was CMV-seropositive. Both conserved end residues are part of each CDR3. The D gene is left open where the match is weak. Rows give clone size only sometimes, using once, few, many, or a class for an expanded clone.

j_gene: TRBJ1-2
d_gene: TRBD1
abundance: NA
v_gene: TRBV7-3
CDR3aa: CASSLEDRGHLSF
CDR3nt: TGTGCCAGCAGCTTGGAAGACAGGGGGCACCTCTCCTTC

j_gene: TRBJ2-5
d_gene: NA
abundance: NA
v_gene: TRBV10-3
CDR3aa: CAISPAKFQETQYF
CDR3nt: TGTGCCATCAGTCCTGCCAAGTTCCAAGAGACCCAGTACTTC

j_gene: TRBJ2-7
d_gene: TRBD2
abundance: once
v_gene: TRBV7-8
CDR3aa: CASSSSGRIYEQYF
CDR3nt: TGTGCCAGCAGCTCCAGCGGGAGGATCTACGAGCAGTACTTC

j_gene: TRBJ1-6
d_gene: NA
abundance: NA
v_gene: TRBV10-1
CDR3aa: CASSQDSDNSPLHF
CDR3nt: TGCGCCAGCTCCCAGGACAGCGATAATTCACCCCTCCACTTT

j_gene: TRBJ2-7
d_gene: TRBD2
abundance: NA
v_gene: TRBV10-3
CDR3aa: CAISPGTSGKYYEQYF
CDR3nt: TGTGCCATCAGTCCCGGGACTAGCGGGAAGTACTACGAGCAGTACTTC

j_gene: TRBJ1-1
d_gene: NA
abundance: NA
v_gene: TRBV9
CDR3aa: CASSVVPEGPGRTEAFF
CDR3nt: TGTGCCAGCAGCGTAGTCCCCGAGGGCCCCGGTCGGACTGAAGCTTTCTTT

j_gene: TRBJ1-2
d_gene: NA
abundance: NA
v_gene: TRBV29-1
CDR3aa: CSGSLGFHYGYTF
CDR3nt: TGCAGCGGTTCACTAGGGTTTCACTATGGCTACACCTTC

j_gene: TRBJ1-2
d_gene: NA
abundance: NA
v_gene: TRBV6-5
CDR3aa: CASNGPRGYTF
CDR3nt: TGTGCCAGCAATGGGCCCCGTGGCTACACCTTC

j_gene: TRBJ2-2
d_gene: NA
abundance: NA
v_gene: TRBV7-2
CDR3aa: CASSMTGANTGELFF
CDR3nt: TGTGCCAGCAGCATGACGGGGGCGAACACCGGGGAGCTGTTTTTT

j_gene: TRBJ1-3
d_gene: NA
abundance: NA
v_gene: TRBV7-8
CDR3aa: CASSTDTGSSGNTIYF
CDR3nt: TGTGCCAGCAGCACCGATACGGGAAGCTCTGGAAACACCATATATTTT

j_gene: TRBJ1-3
d_gene: NA
abundance: NA
v_gene: TRBV4-1
CDR3aa: CASSQDLGGLGGNTIYF
CDR3nt: TGCGCCAGCAGCCAAGATCTAGGGGGGCTAGGCGGAAACACCATATATTTT

j_gene: TRBJ1-6
d_gene: NA
abundance: NA
v_gene: TRBV30
CDR3aa: CAWSIEGGNSPLHF
CDR3nt: TGTGCCTGGAGTATCGAGGGTGGGAATTCACCCCTCCACTTT

j_gene: TRBJ2-5
d_gene: NA
abundance: once
v_gene: TRBV14
CDR3aa: CASSQGARSETQYF
CDR3nt: TGTGCCAGCAGCCAAGGAGCAAGGTCGGAGACCCAGTACTTC

j_gene: TRBJ2-7
d_gene: TRBD2
abundance: NA
v_gene: TRBV11-3
CDR3aa: CASGGGRESHEQYF
CDR3nt: TGTGCCAGCGGCGGTGGGAGGGAGTCCCACGAGCAGTACTTC

j_gene: TRBJ1-6
d_gene: NA
abundance: NA
v_gene: TRBV5-1
CDR3aa: CASSLRINSPLHF
CDR3nt: TGCGCCAGCAGCTTAAGAATTAATTCACCCCTCCACTTT

j_gene: TRBJ1-5
d_gene: TRBD1
abundance: NA
v_gene: TRBV24-1
CDR3aa: CATSVDRDRVDQPQHF
CDR3nt: TGTGCCACCAGTGTTGACCGGGACAGGGTCGATCAGCCCCAGCATTTT

j_gene: TRBJ2-5
d_gene: NA
abundance: few
v_gene: TRBV18
CDR3aa: CASSNGAGQETQYF
CDR3nt: TGTGCCAGCTCAAATGGAGCAGGCCAAGAGACCCAGTACTTC

j_gene: TRBJ1-1
d_gene: NA
abundance: few
v_gene: TRBV19
CDR3aa: CASTFAWNTEAFF
CDR3nt: TGTGCCAGTACTTTCGCGTGGAACACTGAAGCTTTCTTT

j_gene: TRBJ1-2
d_gene: NA
abundance: NA
v_gene: TRBV12-3/TRBV12-4
CDR3aa: CASSEGVGYTF
CDR3nt: TGTGCCAGTAGCGAGGGGGTTGGCTACACCTTC

j_gene: TRBJ1-2
d_gene: NA
abundance: NA
v_gene: TRBV15
CDR3aa: CATSQFAGEGYGYTF
CDR3nt: TGTGCCACCAGCCAATTTGCAGGGGAGGGTTATGGCTACACCTTC

j_gene: TRBJ2-3
d_gene: NA
abundance: NA
v_gene: TRBV24-1
CDR3aa: CATSDYGDSTDTQYF
CDR3nt: TGTGCCACCAGTGATTACGGGGACAGCACAGATACGCAGTATTTT

j_gene: TRBJ2-3
d_gene: NA
abundance: NA
v_gene: TRBV4-1
CDR3aa: CASSQGVPGADTQYF
CDR3nt: TGCGCCAGCAGCCAAGGGGTCCCGGGAGCAGATACGCAGTATTTT

j_gene: TRBJ1-1
d_gene: NA
abundance: NA
v_gene: TRBV29-1
CDR3aa: CSVGRAGTEAFF
CDR3nt: TGCAGCGTTGGCAGGGCTGGCACTGAAGCTTTCTTT

j_gene: TRBJ1-4
d_gene: NA
abundance: medium-sized
v_gene: TRBV5-1
CDR3aa: CASSLEGANEKLFF
CDR3nt: TGCGCCAGCAGCTTGGAGGGGGCTAATGAAAAACTGTTTTTT

j_gene: TRBJ2-1
d_gene: NA
abundance: NA
v_gene: TRBV7-9
CDR3aa: CASGAIEQFF
CDR3nt: TGTGCCAGCGGGGCTATTGAGCAGTTCTTC

j_gene: TRBJ2-7
d_gene: NA
abundance: few
v_gene: TRBV12-3/TRBV12-4
CDR3aa: CASSFSYTSRQYF
CDR3nt: TGTGCCAGCAGTTTCAGCTATACCAGTAGGCAGTACTTC

j_gene: TRBJ2-5
d_gene: NA
abundance: once
v_gene: TRBV9
CDR3aa: CASSVGARNQETQYF
CDR3nt: TGTGCCAGCAGCGTAGGGGCCCGAAACCAAGAGACCCAGTACTTC

j_gene: TRBJ2-7
d_gene: NA
abundance: few
v_gene: TRBV6-5
CDR3aa: CASSIGTHYEQYF
CDR3nt: TGTGCCAGCAGTATCGGGACCCACTACGAGCAGTACTTC